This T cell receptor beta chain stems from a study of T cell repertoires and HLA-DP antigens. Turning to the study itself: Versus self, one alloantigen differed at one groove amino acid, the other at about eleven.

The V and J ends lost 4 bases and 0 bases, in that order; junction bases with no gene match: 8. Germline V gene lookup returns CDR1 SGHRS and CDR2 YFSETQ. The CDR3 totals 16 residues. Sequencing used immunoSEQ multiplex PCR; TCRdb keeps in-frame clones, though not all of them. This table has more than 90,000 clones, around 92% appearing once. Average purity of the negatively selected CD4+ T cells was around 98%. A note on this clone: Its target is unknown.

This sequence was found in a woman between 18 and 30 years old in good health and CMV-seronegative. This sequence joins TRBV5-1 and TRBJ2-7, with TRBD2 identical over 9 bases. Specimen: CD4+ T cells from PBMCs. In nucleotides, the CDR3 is TGCGCCAGCAGCCCCGGACTAGCGCGGAGCTCCTACGAGCAGTACGTC. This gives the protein CASSPGLARSSYEQYV.